The 25 T cell receptor beta chains below were found in one sample sequenced in a study of T cell changes during pregnancy in multiple sclerosis. The assay was immunoSEQ multiplex PCR, and TCRdb's table has in-frame clones only and misses some. This sample has 40,000 to 45,000 clones, with 85% to 95% found just once. The material sequenced was CD8+ T cells from peripheral blood mononuclear cells, taken in the third trimester of pregnancy. The source of these receptors is a female donor with multiple sclerosis, enrolled in a pregnancy study.

V gene TRBV28 combines with J gene TRBJ1-6; D gene uncertain. Germline CDR1 MDHEN, CDR2 SYDVKM. The V end was cut by 2 bases, the J end by 6 bases, with 11 bases between. This CDR3 contains 15 residues. The CDR3 here is CASSLMQLGNSPLHF. The DNA for the CDR3 is TGTGCCAGCAGTTTAATGCAGCTAGGTAATTCACCCCTCCACTTT.

The chain combines TRBV2 with TRBJ2-7; tentatively, D is TRBD2 (5 bases). Trimming took 7 bases from V and 3 from J, leaving 13 bases between them. The CDR3 extends over 13 amino acids. CDR1 and CDR2 from the germline V gene are SNHLY and FYNNEI. CDR3 coding DNA: TGTGCCAGCAAAGATCCGGGGAGCTACGAGCAGTACTTC. It yields the protein CASKDPGSYEQYF. The entire variable domain, with the rest obtained from reference TRBV2 and TRBJ2-7, is as follows: EPEVTQTPSHQVTQMGQEVILRCVPISNHLYFYWYRQILGQKVEFLVSFYNNEISEKSEIFDDQFSVERPDGSNFTLKIRSTKLEDSAMYFCASKDPGSYEQYFGPGTRLTVT.

The J gene is TRBJ2-3, the V gene TRBV6-6, with 7 bases matching TRBD2. V lost 5 bases and J lost 2; bases outside the gene matches: 7. CDR3 length: 15 amino acids. The germline V gene encodes CDR1 MNHNY and CDR2 SVGAGI (reference sequence). This CDR3 is CASSTTSWATDTQYF. Written as DNA, the CDR3 is TGTGCCAGCAGTACGACTAGCTGGGCCACAGATACGCAGTATTTT.

V usage is TRBV13 and J usage is TRBJ2-7, with D possibly TRBD1 on 5 matching bases. Germline CDR1 reads PRHDT; CDR2 reads FYEKMQ (reference sequence). The CDR3 sequence is 12 residues long. V was shortened by 5 bases and J by 6 bases, with 11 bases between the two germline ends. Written as DNA, the CDR3 is TGTGCCAGCAGCCAGGGCCCTCTCGAGCAGTACTTC. Its translation: CASSQGPLEQYF.

The chain recombines TRBV7-8 with TRBJ1-1; maybe TRBD1 (6 bases). Per germline, CDR1 SGHVS and CDR2 FQNEAQ. This CDR3 has 14 amino acids. The ends were cut back, 1 base at V and 3 bases at J, with 9 bases in the middle. The CDR3 protein is CASSLGAGDTEAFF. The CDR3 nucleotides are TGTGCCAGCAGCTTAGGGGCAGGGGACACTGAAGCTTTCTTT.

V usage is TRBV19 and J usage is TRBJ2-1; D is ambiguous. Per the germline V gene, CDR1 is LNHDA and CDR2 is SQIVND (reference sequence). The CDR3 runs to 15 residues. The V end was cut by 3 bases, the J end by 8 bases, with 17 bases between. CDR3 DNA: TGTGCCAGTAGTATTACTCTAGTGAGTTACCATGAGCAGTTCTTC. This gives the protein CASSITLVSYHEQFF. The entire variable domain, with the rest obtained from reference TRBV19 and TRBJ2-1, is as follows: DGGITQSPKYLFRKEGQNVTLSCEQNLNHDAMYWYRQDPGQGLRLIYYSQIVNDFQKGDIAEGYSVSREKKESFPLTVTSAQKNPTAFYLCASSITLVSYHEQFFGPGTRLTVL.

The chain is built from TRBV15 and TRBJ2-1; D uncertain. V dropped 1 base and J dropped 0 bases, with 7 bases sitting between them. The germline V gene encodes CDR1 LNHNV and CDR2 YYDKDF (reference sequence). This CDR3 is 15 amino acids long. CDR3 amino acids: CATSRVISSYNEQFF. CDR3 in DNA: TGTGCCACCAGCAGAGTAATTAGCTCCTACAATGAGCAGTTCTTC.

The V gene is TRBV7-3, the J gene TRBJ2-7; D ambiguous. The CDR3 is made up of 13 amino acids. Per germline, CDR1 SGHTA and CDR2 FQGTGA. The V gene lost 0 bases and the J gene lost 4 bases, with 7 bases spanning the gap. CDR3: CASSLTLSYEQYF. CDR3 nucleotides: TGTGCCAGCAGCTTAACGTTGAGTTACGAGCAGTACTTC. The full variable domain, its missing parts supplied by reference TRBV7-3 and TRBJ2-7, is GAGVSQTPSNKVTEKGKYVELRCDPISGHTALYWYRQSLGQGPEFLIYFQGTGAADDSGLPNDRFFAVRPEGSVSTLKIQRTERGDSAVYLCASSLTLSYEQYFGPGTRLTVT.

This clone was observed once. The chain's CDR3 is CASSQPGQGVEQYF. CDR3 DNA sequence: TGTGCCAGCAGCCAGCCGGGACAGGGGGTCGAGCAGTACTTC. J is TRBJ2-7 and V is TRBV11-3, with 11 bases lining up with TRBD1. In germline, CDR1 is SGHNT, CDR2 YENEEA. After removal of 5 bases from V and 6 bases from J, the junction contained 6 bases not matched to a gene. CDR3 length: 14 amino acids.

The chain uses TRBV28 and TRBJ2-7; D might be TRBD1 (6 bases). The CDR3 is 17 residues long. CDR1 and CDR2 (germline): MDHEN, SYDVKM. Trimming left V 1 base short and J 0 bases short, with 16 bases between. DNA for the CDR3: TGTGCCAGCAGTTTATTCATCGGGACGGACAGCTCCTACGAGCAGTACTTC. Protein: CASSLFIGTDSSYEQYF.

The chain combines TRBV7-3 with TRBJ2-5, with 10 positions matching TRBD2. V was clipped by 4 bases and J by 1 base; unmatched bases: 6. This CDR3 spans 16 amino acids. Per germline, CDR1 SGHTA and CDR2 FQGTGA. Written as DNA, the CDR3 is TGTGCCAGCAGCTCTAGCGGGGGTCGGGGCCAAGAGACCCAGTACTTC. Translated, it gives CASSSSGGRGQETQYF.

This clone appeared a single time. The chain employs TRBV5-6 and TRBJ2-3; 8 bases fit TRBD1. CDR3 length equals 14 residues. Losses at the gene ends were 3 bases for V and 3 bases for J; bases not matched to a gene: 3. CDR1 and CDR2 from the germline V gene are SGHDT and YYEEEE. CDR3 protein: CASSSGGWTDTQYF. The DNA of the CDR3 is TGTGCCAGCAGCTCAGGGGGCTGGACAGATACGCAGTATTTT.

The rearrangement links TRBV5-4 to TRBJ2-1; 8 bases are shared with TRBD2. Looked up from germline, CDR1 is SGHNT and CDR2 is YYREEE (reference sequence). With 4 bases clipped from V and 5 bases from J, the junction kept 11 bases outside the gene matches. This CDR3 is built from 16 residues. CDR3 coding DNA: TGTGCCAGCAGCCACGACGGCGGGGGGCCGGACAATGAGCAGTTCTTC. Its translation: CASSHDGGGPDNEQFF.

J is TRBJ2-6 and V is TRBV11-1, with 9 bases lining up with TRBD1. Germline values: CDR1 SGHAT, CDR2 FQDESV (reference sequence). After removal of 5 bases from V and 2 bases from J, the junction contained 4 bases not matched to a gene. The CDR3 sequence is 16 residues long. The CDR3 spells CASSPRTGAGANVLTF. CDR3 DNA: TGTGCCAGCAGCCCCCGGACAGGGGCTGGGGCCAACGTCCTGACTTTC.

The chain joins TRBV19 to TRBJ2-1; the match to TRBD1 covers 7 bases. Unmatched junction bases numbered 6, after V lost 2 bases and J lost 2 bases. CDR1 is LNHDA and CDR2 is SQIVND in the germline V gene (reference sequence). CDR3 length: 16 residues. The CDR3 DNA reads as TGTGCCAGTAGTATAATGACCGGGACAGCCTACAATGAGCAGTTCTTC. It encodes CASSIMTGTAYNEQFF.

The chain uses TRBV27 and TRBJ2-1; 9 nucleotides agree with TRBD2. The ends lost 7 bases at V and 2 bases at J; junction bases unmatched: 6. This CDR3 is built from 15 residues. CDR1 is MNHEY, CDR2 SMNVEV, per germline (reference sequence). The CDR3 region is CASKISGGPYNEQFF. Here the CDR3 DNA reads TGTGCCAGCAAGATAAGCGGGGGGCCCTACAATGAGCAGTTCTTC.

V usage is TRBV6-1 and J usage is TRBJ2-3; D may be TRBD1 (5 bases). V gave up 1 base and J gave up 3 bases, with 11 bases separating them. The CDR3 has 15 residues. Germline CDR1 reads MNHNS; CDR2 reads SASEGT. CDR3 residues: CASSEDRGQTDTQYF. CDR3 in DNA: TGTGCCAGCAGTGAAGACAGAGGACAAACAGATACGCAGTATTTT.

V and J are TRBV27 and TRBJ2-7, with 12 bases matching TRBD2. This CDR3 is 15 amino acids long. Germline CDR1 MNHEY, CDR2 SMNVEV (reference sequence). V gave up 4 bases and J gave up 4 bases; unmatched junction bases: 5. CDR3 residues: CASSSLAGGWYEQYF. The CDR3 DNA reads TGTGCCAGCAGTTCGCTAGCGGGAGGGTGGTACGAGCAGTACTTC.

This rearrangement joins TRBV19 to TRBJ2-1, with TRBD1 identical over 7 bases. This CDR3 has 15 residues. Trimming removed 3 bases from V and 4 bases from J; junction bases left unmatched: 6. Germline CDR1 reads LNHDA; CDR2 reads SQIVND (reference sequence). CDR3 residues: CASSISETGYNEQFF. The CDR3 DNA follows: TGTGCCAGTAGTATTAGTGAGACAGGGTACAATGAGCAGTTCTTC.

The rearrangement links TRBV28 to TRBJ1-5; 7 bases map to TRBD1. V shed 3 bases and J 2 bases; nucleotides not matched to a gene: 4. The length of the CDR3 is 15 residues. From germline, CDR1 is MDHEN and CDR2 SYDVKM. The CDR3 coding sequence is TGTGCCAGCAGTTTTGACAGGGAAGGCAATCAGCCCCAGCATTTT. This gives the protein CASSFDREGNQPQHF.

The chain combines TRBV5-4 with TRBJ1-1; 10 positions agree with TRBD1. In germline, CDR1 is SGHNT, CDR2 YYREEE (reference sequence). V dropped 4 bases and J dropped 1; count of bases not matched to a gene: 4. This CDR3 spans 15 amino acids. CDR3 amino acids: CASSARQGANTEAFF. The DNA for the CDR3 is TGTGCCAGCAGCGCCAGACAGGGGGCGAACACTGAAGCTTTCTTT.

The V call is TRBV5-1, the J call TRBJ2-7; 7 positions agree with TRBD1. This CDR3 contains 14 residues. The V gene end was trimmed by 7 bases and the J gene end by 6 bases; junction bases not matched to a gene: 13. Looked up from germline, CDR1 is SGHRS and CDR2 is YFSETQ. CDR3 amino acids: CASYPGAGGSEQYF. The CDR3 bases are TGCGCCAGCTACCCCGGGGCAGGGGGATCCGAGCAGTACTTC.

This clone was counted between two and nine times. The chain employs TRBV27 and TRBJ1-2; 10 nucleotides line up with TRBD1. Germline assignment: CDR1 MNHEY and CDR2 SMNVEV (reference sequence). This CDR3 region has 12 residues. V was pared by 10 bases and J by 5 bases, with 4 bases of the junction left unmatched. CDR3 in DNA: TGTGCCACCCGGGACAGGGGTTATGGCTACACCTTC. It yields the protein CATRDRGYGYTF.

The chain combines TRBV11-3 with TRBJ2-5, with a weak D call TRBD1 (5 bases). The CDR3 loop spans 17 amino acids. CDR1 and CDR2 (germline): SGHNT, YENEEA. V was shortened by 0 bases and J by 0 bases, with 14 bases between the two germline ends. The CDR3 reads CASSLDSPGYYQETQYF. CDR3 in DNA: TGTGCCAGCAGCTTAGATAGTCCAGGGTATTACCAAGAGACCCAGTACTTC. The variable domain in full, completed from reference TRBV11-3 and TRBJ2-5, reads EAGVVQSPRYKIIEKKQPVAFWCNPISGHNTLYWYLQNLGQGPELLIRYENEEAVDDSQLPKDRFSAERLKGVDSTLKIQPAELGDSAVYLCASSLDSPGYYQETQYFGPGTRLLVL.

This clone has only one observation. The rearrangement joins TRBV6-5 to TRBJ2-7; D is possibly TRBD1 (5 bases). The CDR3 extends over 14 amino acids. From germline, CDR1 is MNHEY and CDR2 SVGAGI. Trimming stripped 1 base from V and 0 bases from J, with 7 bases between. CDR3 in amino acids: CASSYYDSSYEQYF. In nucleotides, the CDR3 is TGTGCCAGCAGTTACTACGACAGCTCCTACGAGCAGTACTTC.